Listed here are 19 T cell receptor beta chains from one sample, sequenced in a study of blood T cell repertoires in COVID-19. Assay: immunoSEQ multiplex PCR; the TCRdb copy retains only in-frame clones and omits some. The sample includes 100,000 to 140,000 clones, roughly 84% of them seen just once. Specimen: peripheral blood. These receptor sequences come from a human donor in a cohort sampled during active COVID-19.

This clone was counted a single time. The chain recombines TRBV11-2 with TRBJ1-2; 7 nucleotides align to TRBD1. This CDR3 comprises 15 residues. Trimming took 5 bases from V and 3 from J; bases not matched to a gene: 9. Germline V gene sequence: CDR1 SGHAT, CDR2 FQNNGV. The CDR3 sequence is CASSTPTGMDYGYTF. The CDR3 coding sequence is TGTGCCAGCAGCACCCCGACAGGGATGGACTATGGCTACACCTTC.

This chain uses TRBV5-6 with TRBJ1-1; D not resolved. The V gene lost 0 bases and the J gene lost 2 bases, with 5 bases spanning the gap. The CDR3 sequence is 13 residues long. From germline, CDR1 is SGHDT and CDR2 YYEEEE. The CDR3 DNA sequence: TGTGCCAGCAGCTTGGGGGCTAACACTGAAGCTTTCTTT. This codes for CASSLGANTEAFF.

The chain combines TRBV19 with TRBJ1-5, with 7 bases that match TRBD1. This CDR3 region has 15 residues. Per germline, CDR1 LNHDA and CDR2 SQIVND (reference sequence). Trimming removed 3 bases from V and 4 bases from J; junction bases left unmatched: 6. For the CDR3, the DNA is TGTGCCAGTAGTATGTTCCAGGGGGTGAATCAGCCCCAGCATTTT. Residues: CASSMFQGVNQPQHF.

This chain links TRBV7-6 with TRBJ2-2; TRBD2 aligns across 9 bases. Germline V gene data show CDR1 as SGHVS and CDR2 as FNYEAQ. The CDR3 has 15 amino acids. V was clipped by 6 bases and J by 5 bases; unmatched bases: 7. The CDR3 DNA reads TGTGCCAGCAGTCAGACTAGCGGAGGGACCGGGGAGCTGTTTTTT. This gives the protein CASSQTSGGTGELFF.

The sample holds one count of this clone. The chain has TRBV6-5 and TRBJ2-1, with 16 bases aligning to TRBD2. V was clipped by 6 bases and J by 5 bases; unmatched bases: 1. There are 15 residues in the CDR3. Germline V lookup: CDR1 MNHEY, CDR2 SVGAGI. This CDR3 reads CASRGTSGGDNEQFF. The CDR3 DNA follows: TGTGCCAGCAGAGGGACTAGCGGGGGGGACAATGAGCAGTTCTTC.

This clone was detected a few times. The chain joins TRBV29-1 to TRBJ2-2, with 8 bases lining up with TRBD2. CDR3 length equals 14 residues. Germline-derived CDR1 and CDR2 are SQVTM and ANQGSEA. J lost 2 bases, V lost 7 bases, and 6 bases had no gene match. The CDR3 DNA reads as TGCAGCGCTTCACTAGCGGCAAACACCGGGGAGCTGTTTTTT. Translating gives CSASLAANTGELFF.

The rearrangement links TRBV7-2 to TRBJ1-2; weak D call: TRBD1 (5 bases). In germline, CDR1 is SGHTA, CDR2 FQGNSA. V lost 5 bases, J lost 0 bases, and 13 bases lay in between. The CDR3 is 15 amino acids. In DNA, the CDR3 is TGTGCCAGCAGCCCGGGACTGACAGCTAACTATGGCTACACCTTC. It encodes CASSPGLTANYGYTF.

This clone was seen only a few times. The chain combines TRBV7-3 with TRBJ2-2, with 9 bases identical to TRBD2. V shed 2 bases and J 3 bases; nucleotides not matched to a gene: 10. Looked up from germline, CDR1 is SGHTA and CDR2 is FQGTGA. There are 18 residues in the CDR3. The CDR3 loop is CASSLEGGAGGHTGELFF. The CDR3 coding sequence is TGTGCCAGCAGCTTAGAAGGCGGAGCGGGAGGCCACACCGGGGAGCTGTTTTTT.

The gene calls are TRBV28 and TRBJ1-6; D not certain. The CDR3 length is 14 residues. V lost 2 bases to trimming and J lost 9 bases, with 11 bases between them. The germline CDR1 and CDR2 sequences are MDHEN and SYDVKM. The CDR3 bases are TGTGCCAGCAGTTTAAGTATATCCAGTTCACCCCTCCACTTT. Protein: CASSLSISSSPLHF.

The V and J genes are TRBV9 and TRBJ1-6; D may be TRBD1 (6 bases). Germline V gene lookup returns CDR1 SGDLS and CDR2 YYNGEE. The CDR3 is 16 amino acids. V was pared by 0 bases and J by 7 bases, with 14 bases between. The CDR3 DNA sequence: TGTGCCAGCAGCGTAGGGTGGGGGCAGGTGAATTCACCCCTCCACTTT. Encoded protein: CASSVGWGQVNSPLHF.

V usage is TRBV7-2 and J usage is TRBJ1-5; the match to TRBD1 covers 10 bases. The CDR3 length is 15 residues. CDR1 is SGHTA, CDR2 FQGNSA, per germline. The V segment lost 5 bases and the J segment 5 bases; nucleotides outside the gene matches: 6. The CDR3 nucleotides read TGTGCCAGCAGCCCGGGACAGGGGAGGTATCAGCCCCAGCATTTT. Translation gives CASSPGQGRYQPQHF.

The V and J genes are TRBV9 and TRBJ1-2, with 10 bases aligning to TRBD1. The CDR3 has 14 residues. The J segment lost 4 bases and the V segment lost 4 bases, leaving 4 bases of the junction unmatched. The germline CDR1 and CDR2 sequences are SGDLS and YYNGEE. CDR3 loop: CASSTGQGIYGYTF. CDR3 sequence (DNA): TGTGCCAGCAGCACGGGACAGGGGATCTATGGCTACACCTTC.

V gene TRBV7-2 combines with J gene TRBJ1-1, with D possibly matching TRBD1 (6 bases). Trimming stripped 1 base from V and 3 bases from J, with 12 bases between. This CDR3 has 15 amino acids. Germline CDR1 reads SGHTA; CDR2 reads FQGNSA. This CDR3 is CASSLEGQPDTEAFF. CDR3 coding DNA: TGTGCCAGCAGCTTAGAGGGACAACCCGACACTGAAGCTTTCTTT.

The rearrangement uses TRBV27 and TRBJ2-6; D possibly corresponds to TRBD1 (6 bases). Trimming removed 3 bases at V and 4 bases at J, with 13 bases between. This CDR3 has 16 residues. Germline CDR1 is MNHEY and CDR2 is SMNVEV (reference sequence). CDR3 nucleotide sequence: TGTGCCAGCAGTTTTTGGTCAGGGGCCGGGGCCAACGTCCTGACTTTC. It encodes CASSFWSGAGANVLTF.

The sample holds one count of this clone. This rearrangement joins TRBV18 to TRBJ1-4; no clear D. V lost 3 bases, J lost 0 bases, and 5 bases lay in between. The CDR3 has 14 amino acids. Germline-derived CDR1 and CDR2 are KGHSH and LQKENI. The CDR3 here is CASSPQSTNEKLFF. The CDR3 region has the DNA TGTGCCAGCTCACCGCAGTCAACTAATGAAAAACTGTTTTTT. Together with reference TRBV18 and TRBJ1-4, the CDR3 gives the full variable domain: NAGVMQNPRHLVRRRGQEARLRCSPMKGHSHVYWYRQLPEEGLKFMVYLQKENIIDESGMPKERFSAEFPKEGPSILRIQQVVRGDSAAYFCASSPQSTNEKLFFGSGTQLSVL.

The chain recombines TRBV24-1 with TRBJ2-3; D not certain. Germline values: CDR1 KGHDR, CDR2 SFDVKD. Trimming stripped 4 bases from V and 6 bases from J, with 13 bases between. The CDR3 spans 14 residues. The CDR3, as DNA: TGTGCCACCAGTGAGGGCTCCTCTGTGGATACGCAGTATTTT. This translates into CATSEGSSVDTQYF.

The chain is built from TRBV5-1 and TRBJ2-3; the D is unclear. V dropped 4 bases and J dropped 3 bases, with 12 bases sitting between them. There are 14 residues in the CDR3. Per the germline V gene, CDR1 is SGHRS and CDR2 is YFSETQ. CDR3 DNA: TGCGCCAGCAGCCCAACGGAGTCAACAGATACGCAGTATTTT. Translation gives CASSPTESTDTQYF.

In this sample, this clone turned up a few times. This chain links TRBV30 with TRBJ1-4; maybe TRBD1 (5 bases). With 3 bases removed from V and 11 bases from J, the gap between germline ends came to 22 bases. Germline V gene sequence: CDR1 GTSNPN, CDR2 SVGIG (reference sequence). This CDR3 has 15 amino acids. The CDR3: CAWSRSGGATWKLFF. The CDR3 DNA reads as TGTGCCTGGAGCCGCTCTGGAGGGGCTACTTGGAAACTGTTTTTT.

This clone was observed a few times. The CDR3 region is CAIKPSGGTYEQYF. DNA for the CDR3: TGTGCCATCAAACCAAGCGGGGGAACCTACGAGCAGTACTTC. The chain combines TRBV10-3 with TRBJ2-7; 8 nucleotides agree with TRBD2. V gave up 7 bases and J gave up 2 bases; unmatched junction bases: 7. Germline V gene sequence: CDR1 ENHRY, CDR2 SYGVKD. The CDR3 consists of 14 residues.